These T cell receptor beta chains were read from a single sample in a study of cytomegalovirus exposure and HLA in healthy donors. The method was immunoSEQ multiplex PCR; TCRdb's version includes in-frame clones alone and lacks a portion of them. The sample gives approximately 70,000 clones, 55% to 80% of which show up once; 6% to 9.5% is in the top ten. Source material: PBMCs. The receptors stem from a man aged 40-55 years in good health and CMV-seropositive. Each CDR3 is given with its conserved first and last residue. D genes are given only for firm matches. A row's size may be missing; if present it is once, few, many or a size class.

CDR3 DNA: TGTGCCAGCTCACCACCGGTTAGCAGGGAAACTGAAGCTTTCTTT
CDR3 protein: CASSPPVSRETEAFF
V gene: TRBV18
J gene: TRBJ1-1
D gene: -
clone size: -

CDR3 DNA: TGCGCCAGCAGCTTGGAGGCAGGGGTATATGGCTACACCTTC
CDR3 protein: CASSLEAGVYGYTF
V gene: TRBV5-1
J gene: TRBJ1-2
D gene: -
clone size: -

CDR3 DNA: TGTGCCAGCAGTGTAGACAGGTTGATAGCTTTCTTT
CDR3 protein: CASSVDRLIAFF
V gene: TRBV6-1
J gene: TRBJ1-1
D gene: -
clone size: -

CDR3 DNA: TGCGCCAGCAGCATGAGAGACACTGAAGCTTTCTTT
CDR3 protein: CASSMRDTEAFF
V gene: TRBV5-1
J gene: TRBJ1-1
D gene: -
clone size: -

CDR3 DNA: TGTGCCAGCAGTTTGGACAGGGTAAAAAAGACCCAGTACTTC
CDR3 protein: CASSLDRVKKTQYF
V gene: TRBV6-5
J gene: TRBJ2-5
D gene: TRBD1
clone size: -

CDR3 DNA: TGTGCCTGGACCACCGTGGGGAGCGGAAACACCATATATTTT
CDR3 protein: CAWTTVGSGNTIYF
V gene: TRBV30
J gene: TRBJ1-3
D gene: -
clone size: -

CDR3 DNA: TGTGCCATCAGTGCAGGGACTAGCGGGAGTGTAAATACGCAGTATTTT
CDR3 protein: CAISAGTSGSVNTQYF
V gene: TRBV10-3
J gene: TRBJ2-3
D gene: TRBD2
clone size: -

CDR3 DNA: TGTGCCAGCAGCCAACGGGAGAGAAACTATGGCTACACCTTC
CDR3 protein: CASSQRERNYGYTF
V gene: TRBV13
J gene: TRBJ1-2
D gene: -
clone size: once

CDR3 DNA: TGTGCCAGCAGCCTACACCCGGGCACTGAAGCTTTCTTT
CDR3 protein: CASSLHPGTEAFF
V gene: TRBV28
J gene: TRBJ1-1
D gene: -
clone size: -

CDR3 DNA: TGTGCCAGCAGGTGGGACAGAGATACCGGGGAGCTGTTTTTT
CDR3 protein: CASRWDRDTGELFF
V gene: TRBV6-1
J gene: TRBJ2-2
D gene: TRBD1
clone size: few

CDR3 DNA: TGTGCCAGCAGTGTGGAGGGAGGGGCCTACAATGAGCAGTTCTTC
CDR3 protein: CASSVEGGAYNEQFF
V gene: TRBV6-4
J gene: TRBJ2-1
D gene: TRBD2
clone size: -

CDR3 DNA: TGCAGCGTTGACGATAACAGGAACACTGAAGCTTTCTTT
CDR3 protein: CSVDDNRNTEAFF
V gene: TRBV29-1
J gene: TRBJ1-1
D gene: -
clone size: -

CDR3 DNA: TGTGCCAGCAGCCATAATGTTCGTGGCGAGACCCAGTACTTC
CDR3 protein: CASSHNVRGETQYF
V gene: TRBV11-2
J gene: TRBJ2-5
D gene: -
clone size: -

CDR3 DNA: TGTGCCTGGAGTGTACCCGGCGAGCAGTACTTC
CDR3 protein: CAWSVPGEQYF
V gene: TRBV30
J gene: TRBJ2-7
D gene: -
clone size: -

CDR3 DNA: TGTGCCACCAGCAGAGAACAGGGTTCTGGGGCCAACGTCCTGACTTTC
CDR3 protein: CATSREQGSGANVLTF
V gene: TRBV15
J gene: TRBJ2-6
D gene: -
clone size: once

CDR3 DNA: TGTGCCAGCAGTTACGACGCAGGGATTAGCAATCAGCCCCAGCATTTT
CDR3 protein: CASSYDAGISNQPQHF
V gene: TRBV6-6
J gene: TRBJ1-5
D gene: -
clone size: -

CDR3 DNA: TGTGCCAGCAGCTCGGGACTAGCGGGAGTTCTCGGGGAGCTGTTTTTT
CDR3 protein: CASSSGLAGVLGELFF
V gene: TRBV7-3
J gene: TRBJ2-2
D gene: TRBD2
clone size: many

CDR3 DNA: TGTGCCAGCAGTGAGCAACCCGGGACAGGGTTTAATGAGCAGTTCTTC
CDR3 protein: CASSEQPGTGFNEQFF
V gene: TRBV6-1
J gene: TRBJ2-1
D gene: TRBD1
clone size: many

CDR3 DNA: TGCGCCAGCAGCTTGGGATTCCAGGGGTCGCCCTTGGCCGGGGAGCTGTTTTTT
CDR3 protein: CASSLGFQGSPLAGELFF
V gene: TRBV5-1
J gene: TRBJ2-2
D gene: -
clone size: -

CDR3 DNA: TGTGCCAGTAGTAAGGAGAGGGGGAGCAATCAGCCCCAGCATTTT
CDR3 protein: CASSKERGSNQPQHF
V gene: TRBV19
J gene: TRBJ1-5
D gene: -
clone size: -

CDR3 DNA: TGTGCCAGCAGTTCGATAGGGGAAACTGAAGCTTTCTTT
CDR3 protein: CASSSIGETEAFF
V gene: TRBV28
J gene: TRBJ1-1
D gene: -
clone size: -

CDR3 DNA: TGTGCCAGTGCAAGGGGGGGCACTAACTATGGCTACACCTTC
CDR3 protein: CASARGGTNYGYTF
V gene: TRBV6-5
J gene: TRBJ1-2
D gene: -
clone size: -

CDR3 DNA: TGCGCCAGCAGCCGCACAGGAGTTGGCACAGATACGCAGTATTTT
CDR3 protein: CASSRTGVGTDTQYF
V gene: TRBV5-1
J gene: TRBJ2-3
D gene: -
clone size: -

CDR3 DNA: TGTGCCAGCAGCGTAGGAGACAGGGTTAGTGAAAAACTGTTTTTT
CDR3 protein: CASSVGDRVSEKLFF
V gene: TRBV9
J gene: TRBJ1-4
D gene: TRBD1
clone size: few

CDR3 DNA: TGTGCCAGCAGTGTTAAGCCGAACACTGAAGCTTTCTTT
CDR3 protein: CASSVKPNTEAFF
V gene: TRBV6-1
J gene: TRBJ1-1
D gene: -
clone size: -

CDR3 DNA: TGTGCCAGCAGGGGGACGGGGGGCGCGGATGAAAAACTGTTTTTT
CDR3 protein: CASRGTGGADEKLFF
V gene: TRBV6-1
J gene: TRBJ1-4
D gene: -
clone size: -

CDR3 DNA: TGTGCCAGCAGTTTATCGGTGGCAGGGCGTGAAAAACTGTTTTTT
CDR3 protein: CASSLSVAGREKLFF
V gene: TRBV27
J gene: TRBJ1-4
D gene: -
clone size: -

CDR3 DNA: TGCGCCAGCAGCCAAGACAAGGGGGTATTCTATGGCTACACCTTC
CDR3 protein: CASSQDKGVFYGYTF
V gene: TRBV4-3
J gene: TRBJ1-2
D gene: -
clone size: -

CDR3 DNA: TGCGCCAGCAAAGGCTCTCGTAATGTCGGGGCTTTCTTT
CDR3 protein: CASKGSRNVGAFF
V gene: TRBV10-2
J gene: TRBJ1-1
D gene: -
clone size: -

CDR3 DNA: TGTGCCAGCACCGTTTGGCAGGGTGGTCAGCCCCAGCATTTT
CDR3 protein: CASTVWQGGQPQHF
V gene: TRBV5-8
J gene: TRBJ1-5
D gene: -
clone size: -

CDR3 DNA: TGTGCCAGCCAGCCCGGGACTAGCAGGGCAGATACGCAGTATTTT
CDR3 protein: CASQPGTSRADTQYF
V gene: TRBV6-1
J gene: TRBJ2-3
D gene: TRBD2
clone size: -

CDR3 DNA: TGTGCCAGCAGGGGGGACAGCTATGGCTACACCTTC
CDR3 protein: CASRGDSYGYTF
V gene: TRBV7-2
J gene: TRBJ1-2
D gene: TRBD1
clone size: -

CDR3 DNA: TGTGCCAGCAGCGCCGCAGGGCCCCTTAACTATGGCTACACCTTC
CDR3 protein: CASSAAGPLNYGYTF
V gene: TRBV7-3
J gene: TRBJ1-2
D gene: -
clone size: -

CDR3 DNA: TGTGCCAGCAGCTTACTGAGCGATTTGAGCTCTGGAAACACCATATATTTT
CDR3 protein: CASSLLSDLSSGNTIYF
V gene: TRBV7-9
J gene: TRBJ1-3
D gene: -
clone size: -

CDR3 DNA: TGCGCCAGCAGCCCCGCCGGGGGGACCCAAGAGACCCAGTACTTC
CDR3 protein: CASSPAGGTQETQYF
V gene: TRBV5-1
J gene: TRBJ2-5
D gene: TRBD2
clone size: -

CDR3 DNA: TGTGCCAGCAGCGTAGGGTCGGGAGGGTACAATGAGCAGTTCTTC
CDR3 protein: CASSVGSGGYNEQFF
V gene: TRBV9
J gene: TRBJ2-1
D gene: TRBD2
clone size: once

CDR3 DNA: TGTGCCAGCCGAACTAGTTCAACTAATGAAAAACTGTTTTTT
CDR3 protein: CASRTSSTNEKLFF
V gene: TRBV2
J gene: TRBJ1-4
D gene: -
clone size: -

CDR3 DNA: TGTGCCAGCAGTTACTCACCGACCGGGGAAAAACTGTTTTTT
CDR3 protein: CASSYSPTGEKLFF
V gene: TRBV6-5
J gene: TRBJ1-4
D gene: -
clone size: few

CDR3 DNA: TGTGCCAGCAGCTTAGTCCCCAGGATTAGCAATCAGCCCCAGCATTTT
CDR3 protein: CASSLVPRISNQPQHF
V gene: TRBV7-8
J gene: TRBJ1-5
D gene: -
clone size: -

CDR3 DNA: TGTGCCAGCAGTGAGAGTCAGCCCCAGCATTTT
CDR3 protein: CASSESQPQHF
V gene: TRBV6-1
J gene: TRBJ1-5
D gene: -
clone size: -

CDR3 DNA: TGTGCCAGCAGGTCAGGGTTCGATCAGCCCCAGCATTTT
CDR3 protein: CASRSGFDQPQHF
V gene: TRBV6-5
J gene: TRBJ1-5
D gene: -
clone size: few

CDR3 DNA: TGTGCCAGCAGCGCAGGGCCGGGGGACACTGAAGCTTTCTTT
CDR3 protein: CASSAGPGDTEAFF
V gene: TRBV9
J gene: TRBJ1-1
D gene: -
clone size: once

CDR3 DNA: TGCGCCAGCAGCCAAAAACAGGGGAACACTGAAGCTTTCTTT
CDR3 protein: CASSQKQGNTEAFF
V gene: TRBV5-1
J gene: TRBJ1-1
D gene: -
clone size: -

CDR3 DNA: TGTGCCAGCAAAAACGGGGGTAGCACAGATACGCAGTATTTT
CDR3 protein: CASKNGGSTDTQYF
V gene: TRBV28
J gene: TRBJ2-3
D gene: -
clone size: few

CDR3 DNA: TGTGCCTGGAGGGCCGGCGTGGGCTACGATGGCTACACCTTC
CDR3 protein: CAWRAGVGYDGYTF
V gene: TRBV30
J gene: TRBJ1-2
D gene: -
clone size: -

CDR3 DNA: TGTGCCAGCAACAGACAGGCCTGGGCCTACGAGCAGTACTTC
CDR3 protein: CASNRQAWAYEQYF
V gene: TRBV5-4
J gene: TRBJ2-7
D gene: -
clone size: few

CDR3 DNA: TGCGCCAGCAGCCAAGATAGGCAGGGGGCGCAGGACATTCAGTACTTC
CDR3 protein: CASSQDRQGAQDIQYF
V gene: TRBV4-1
J gene: TRBJ2-4
D gene: TRBD1
clone size: few

CDR3 DNA: TGTGCCAGCAGCATCAAAACAGGGGCAGATACGCAGTATTTT
CDR3 protein: CASSIKTGADTQYF
V gene: TRBV13
J gene: TRBJ2-3
D gene: TRBD1
clone size: -

CDR3 DNA: TGTGCCAGCAGCCCCCCGGTAAGACAGGGAAGGTTACTGTTTTTT
CDR3 protein: CASSPPVRQGRLLFF
V gene: TRBV21-1
J gene: TRBJ1-4
D gene: -
clone size: -

CDR3 DNA: TGTGCCAGCAGTTTAGAGGGGGATCGTAATTCACCCCTCCACTTT
CDR3 protein: CASSLEGDRNSPLHF
V gene: TRBV27
J gene: TRBJ1-6
D gene: -
clone size: once